Shown below are 26 T cell receptor beta chains from a single sample sequenced in a study of PD-1 blockade in classical Hodgkin lymphoma. Following autologous stem cell transplantation, relapse occurred in every patient, and exposure to brentuximab vedotin varied. Generated by immunoSEQ multiplex PCR, the TCRdb table keeps only in-frame clones and is missing some. This repertoire shows about 15,000 clones, over 70% found once; its top ten account for roughly 34%. The sample consisted of peripheral blood mononuclear cells (PBMCs), taken before the second cycle of nivolumab. All receptors come from a human donor with classical Hodgkin lymphoma.

Written as DNA, the CDR3 is TGTGCCAGCTTACCGGGACTAGAGACCGGGGAGCTGTTTTTT. This gives the protein CASLPGLETGELFF. The genes are TRBV18 and TRBJ2-2; 8 bases fit TRBD2. The ends lost 7 bases at V and 5 bases at J; junction bases unmatched: 6. The CDR3 length is 14 residues. Per the germline V gene, CDR1 is KGHSH and CDR2 is LQKENI. Looking up the rest from reference TRBV18 and TRBJ2-2 gives the full variable domain: NAGVMQNPRHLVRRRGQEARLRCSPMKGHSHVYWYRQLPEEGLKFMVYLQKENIIDESGMPKERFSAEFPKEGPSILRIQQVVRGDSAAYFCASLPGLETGELFFGEGSRLTVL.

As regards this clone: Its ends do not fully match the called genes, so a read error is possible. The CDR3 region is CASSLGASGGAGDTQYF. The CDR3 DNA reads TGTGCTAGCAGCTTAGGAGCTAGCGGGGGGGCTGGAGATACGCAGTATTTT. V gene TRBV7-7 combines with J gene TRBJ2-3; 12 positions agree with TRBD2. Germline V CDR1 and CDR2: SSHAT, FNYEAQ (reference sequence). CDR3 length equals 17 residues.

The chain carries TRBV5-1 and TRBJ1-4; 10 bases agree with TRBD1. CDR3 size: 16 residues. V shed 4 bases, J shed 5 bases, and the junction held 8 bases outside the gene matches. Germline CDR1 is SGHRS and CDR2 is YFSETQ. The CDR3: CASSHLSGQGNEKLFF. The CDR3 bases are TGCGCCAGCAGCCACCTCTCGGGACAGGGGAATGAAAAACTGTTTTTT.

CDR3 DNA: TGTGCCAGCAGCTATGGGACAGGGGGCTACGAGCAGTACTTC. Residues: CASSYGTGGYEQYF. The chain couples TRBV11-2 to TRBJ2-7, with TRBD1 identical over 11 bases. V lost 4 bases and J lost 3; bases outside the gene matches: 2. Germline V gene sequence: CDR1 SGHAT, CDR2 FQNNGV. The CDR3 covers 14 residues.

This clone was seen a few times. V gene TRBV7-3 combines with J gene TRBJ2-7; TRBD1 aligns across 11 bases. This CDR3 comprises 15 residues. Germline CDR1 reads SGHTA; CDR2 reads FQGTGA. With 5 bases clipped from V and 5 bases from J, the junction kept 8 bases outside the gene matches. The chain's CDR3 is CASSRPGQGDHEQYF. CDR3 DNA: TGTGCCAGCAGCCGACCGGGACAGGGGGATCACGAGCAGTACTTC.

The V call is TRBV19, the J call TRBJ2-3, with 7 nucleotides matching TRBD2. Germline trimming cut 9 bases from V and 3 bases from J; bases unmatched to any gene: 12. This CDR3 is built from 15 residues. Germline V lookup: CDR1 LNHDA, CDR2 SQIVND (reference sequence). The CDR3, as DNA: TGTGCCAGCCAATCCGGGGGAGCGGGGACAGATACGCAGTATTTT. Translated, it gives CASQSGGAGTDTQYF.

This sequence joins TRBV27 and TRBJ1-2, with D possibly TRBD1 on 5 matching bases. The germline V gene encodes CDR1 MNHEY and CDR2 SMNVEV (reference sequence). The CDR3 length is 15 residues. Trimming stripped 0 bases from V and 4 bases from J, with 12 bases between. CDR3 region: CASSLSWLGVYGYTF. CDR3 nucleotide sequence: TGTGCCAGCAGTTTATCTTGGCTGGGGGTCTATGGCTACACCTTC.

This chain links TRBV29-1 with TRBJ2-7; a weak D match, TRBD1 (6 bases). This CDR3 is 16 amino acids long. CDR1 is SQVTM and CDR2 is ANQGSEA in the germline V gene. V gave up 7 bases and J gave up 7 bases, with 29 bases separating them. CDR3 sequence (DNA): TGCAGCGCCCTGGGCGCTGGGGACAAAAGGTTGTGGGAGCAGTACTTC. Amino acid sequence: CSALGAGDKRLWEQYF.

This clone showed up just once. This rearrangement joins TRBV28 to TRBJ2-7, with 9 bases that match TRBD1. Germline assignment: CDR1 MDHEN and CDR2 SYDVKM. The V and J ends lost 4 bases and 4 bases, in that order; junction bases with no gene match: 5. The CDR3 totals 14 residues. CDR3 in amino acids: CASSYRGLRYEQYF. CDR3 DNA: TGTGCCAGCAGTTACAGGGGGCTGAGGTACGAGCAGTACTTC.

This clone was observed a single time. V and J are TRBV19 and TRBJ2-5; weak D call: TRBD2 (6 bases). This CDR3 region has 16 residues. Germline V gene sequence: CDR1 LNHDA, CDR2 SQIVND (reference sequence). V lost 4 bases and J 1 base, leaving 16 bases between the germline ends. The CDR3 nucleotides are TGTGCCAGTAGTAGGATCCGCGGGGCCTTCCAAGAGACCCAGTACTTC. It specifies CASSRIRGAFQETQYF.

The chain couples TRBV5-6 to TRBJ2-7; TRBD1 might be the D (5 bases). Deletions cut 2 bases from V and 4 bases from J, with 10 bases between. Germline lookup yields CDR1 SGHDT and CDR2 YYEEEE. This CDR3 is built from 13 residues. Written as DNA, the CDR3 is TGTGCCAGCAGCTTACAGGAGCTATACGAGCAGTACTTC. Its translation: CASSLQELYEQYF.

The rearrangement joins TRBV7-9 to TRBJ1-5, with D uncertain. Between the trimmed V and J ends, which lost 3 bases and 1 base, there was a span of 4 bases. This CDR3 has 13 residues. Germline-derived CDR1 and CDR2 are SEHNR and FQNEAQ (reference sequence). In nucleotides, the CDR3 is TGTGCCAGCAGCTTGGACAGCAATCAGCCCCAGCATTTT. Translated, it gives CASSLDSNQPQHF. The whole variable domain, filled in from reference TRBV7-9 and TRBJ1-5, reads DTGVSQNPRHKITKRGQNVTFRCDPISEHNRLYWYRQTLGQGPEFLTYFQNEAQLEKSRLLSDRFSAERPKGSFSTLEIQRTEQGDSAMYLCASSLDSNQPQHFGDGTRLSIL.

The CDR3 protein is CASSSPLAGQMNTGELFF. CDR3 DNA: TGTGCCAGCAGCTCACCTTTAGCGGGACAGATGAACACCGGGGAGCTGTTTTTT. V and J are TRBV7-7 and TRBJ2-2, with a tentative D call TRBD2 (8 bases). Deletions cut 4 bases from V and 1 base from J, with 19 bases between. The germline gives CDR1 SSHAT, CDR2 FNYEAQ (reference sequence). There are 18 residues in the CDR3.

J is TRBJ1-1 and V is TRBV10-3, with D unresolved. With 10 bases removed from V and 0 bases from J, the gap between germline ends came to 12 bases. The CDR3 covers 13 residues. Germline CDR1 ENHRY, CDR2 SYGVKD. As DNA, the CDR3 is TGTGCCAGCCTTAGACGAATGAACACTGAAGCTTTCTTT. This codes for CASLRRMNTEAFF.

The table lists this clone with a few counts. This sequence joins TRBV2 and TRBJ1-6; no clear D gene. Germline-derived CDR1 and CDR2 are SNHLY and FYNNEI. The CDR3 length is 12 residues. Trimming shortened V by 9 bases and J by 10 bases, and 13 bases separated the two germline ends. The CDR3 DNA reads as TGTGCCAGGAGCGACGGAGCCTCACCCCTCCACTTT. It yields the protein CARSDGASPLHF.

The V gene is TRBV11-2, the J gene TRBJ2-7, with 7 bases aligning to TRBD1. V was pared by 4 bases and J by 0 bases, with 0 bases of the junction left unmatched. There are 13 residues in the CDR3. Per the germline V gene, CDR1 is SGHAT and CDR2 is FQNNGV. The CDR3 sequence is CASSWDSSYEQYF. CDR3 nucleotide sequence: TGTGCCAGCAGCTGGGACAGCTCCTACGAGCAGTACTTC.

The chain uses TRBV20-1 and TRBJ2-3; D perhaps matches TRBD1 (5 bases). V lost 0 bases and J lost 14, with 12 bases in between. This CDR3 has 11 amino acids. CDR1 is DFQATT and CDR2 is SNEGSKA in the germline V gene (reference sequence). The CDR3 nucleotides read TGCAGTGCTAGAGAACTGGACAAAGCGTATTTT. This sequence encodes CSARELDKAYF.

The chain joins TRBV6-6 to TRBJ2-7; 11 bases are a match to TRBD1. Germline CDR1 is MNHNY and CDR2 is SVGAGI (reference sequence). V was clipped by 6 bases and J by 6 bases; unmatched bases: 7. This CDR3 has 14 residues. This CDR3 is CASSSRTGGLEQYF. CDR3 DNA sequence: TGTGCCAGCAGCAGCCGGACAGGGGGCCTCGAGCAGTACTTC.

The genes are TRBV7-6 and TRBJ1-1; TRBD1 aligns across 7 bases. This CDR3 contains 15 residues. Germline V gene sequence: CDR1 SGHVS, CDR2 FNYEAQ. J was trimmed by 4 bases and V by 1 base; bases with no gene match: 6. The CDR3 protein is CASSLDQTGITEAFF. The CDR3 DNA follows: TGTGCCAGCAGCTTAGATCAGACAGGGATCACTGAAGCTTTCTTT.

The table lists this clone with a count of one. A read error may be the cause here, since a much bigger clone is one base away. The chain links TRBV27 to TRBJ1-2; D is unclear. The CDR3 covers 13 residues. Germline CDR1 is MNHEY and CDR2 is SMNVEV (reference sequence). The DNA of the CDR3 is TGTGCCAGCAGGAACTTGGTGGGAGCCCGCGACGCCTTC. It translates to CASRNLVGARDAF.

The chain joins TRBV7-3 to TRBJ2-1; 7 nucleotides match TRBD1. Trimming removed 0 bases from V and 3 bases from J; junction bases left unmatched: 5. CDR3 size: 16 residues. Looked up from germline, CDR1 is SGHTA and CDR2 is FQGTGA. The CDR3 region is CASSLTPRTGYNEQFF. The CDR3 bases are TGTGCCAGCAGCTTAACCCCAAGGACAGGCTACAATGAGCAGTTCTTC.

In this sample, this clone turned up a few times. The rearrangement links TRBV4-1 to TRBJ2-7, with 7 bases matching TRBD1. The germline V gene encodes CDR1 MGHRA and CDR2 YSYEKL. This CDR3 has 17 amino acids. V trimming: 0 bases; J trimming: 1 base; junction bases outside the gene matches: 9. The DNA of the CDR3 is TGCGCCAGCAGCCAAGATAGGGGGCCAGGGGAATCCTACGAGCAGTACTTC. Translating gives CASSQDRGPGESYEQYF.

The gene calls are TRBV5-8 and TRBJ2-1; 10 bases map to TRBD2. Losses at the gene ends were 4 bases for V and 4 bases for J; bases not matched to a gene: 17. The CDR3 covers 19 residues. CDR1 is SGHTS and CDR2 is YDEGEE in the germline V gene. Written as DNA, the CDR3 is TGTGCCAGCAGCCTGACTAGCGGGCACGCTATTTATAGTTACAATGAGCAGTTCTTC. As protein: CASSLTSGHAIYSYNEQFF.

The rearrangement uses TRBV5-1 and TRBJ2-7, with 11 bases aligning to TRBD1. After removal of 6 bases from V and 6 bases from J, the junction contained 5 bases not matched to a gene. The CDR3 has 13 residues. Germline V gene lookup returns CDR1 SGHRS and CDR2 YFSETQ. CDR3 residues: CASKLGTGGEQYF. The CDR3, as DNA: TGCGCCAGCAAGCTCGGGACAGGGGGCGAGCAGTACTTC.

The V call is TRBV5-1, the J call TRBJ2-2; D is ambiguous. Trimming left V 3 bases short and J 1 base short, with 7 bases between. The CDR3 is 14 amino acids. The germline V gene encodes CDR1 SGHRS and CDR2 YFSETQ. CDR3 coding DNA: TGCGCCAGCAGCTCTCCGGGGAACACCGGGGAGCTGTTTTTT. Residues: CASSSPGNTGELFF.

This clone came up a few times. The rearrangement links TRBV7-2 to TRBJ2-1; D is ambiguous. The V end was cut by 2 bases, the J end by 0 bases, with 5 bases between. The CDR3 is 14 amino acids. In germline, CDR1 is SGHTA, CDR2 FQGNSA. Written as DNA, the CDR3 is TGTGCCAGCAGCTTACTAGGCTCCTACAATGAGCAGTTCTTC. Translation: CASSLLGSYNEQFF.